Described below is a single T cell receptor (beta chain) sequence and its context. Its target is unknown. The CDR3 extends over 13 amino acids. CDR1 and CDR2 from the germline V gene are KGHSH and LQKENI. V gave up 6 bases and J gave up 5 bases; unmatched junction bases: 2. This sample is drawn from a study of cytomegalovirus exposure and HLA in healthy donors. Study-wide context: Caucasian-associated ancestry cluster membership applied to around 80% of around 400 genotyped donors. General observations from the study: A missense variant in DCLRE1C was later tied to TCR beta V- and J-gene trimming. Earlier analysis yielded a pattern in which most TCR beta V segments were productive about 87% or about 30% of the time.

Primers for the PCR totalled 60 Vbeta and 13 Jbeta. Clones were read by immunoSEQ multiplex PCR, and TCRdb kept only the in-frame ones, dropping some. The table has roughly 130,000 clones, under 85% seen once. Sample: PBMCs. The chain carries TRBV18 and TRBJ2-2; 8 bases align to TRBD1. This clonotype originated in a boy aged 5-17 years in good health and CMV-seronegative. CDR3 DNA sequence: TGTGCCAGCTCGCGGGACAGGACCGGGGAGCTGTTTTTT. Translation: CASSRDRTGELFF.